A single sample is the source of the 31 T cell receptor beta chains below, sequenced in a study of blood T cells in healthy people across ages. Through a sample-barcoded 5' primer and a J-beta primer mix, a second PCR was run for roughly 7 to 11 cycles. Each CDR3 protein is one row after TCRdb ran MiXCR on the 5' RACE reads. Of about a million distinct CDR3 sequences listed, around 46% are singletons. The sequencing sample was made of blood. These receptors all come from a young man in good health.

J is TRBJ2-4 and V is TRBV6-5; D is ambiguous. The DNA matches TRBJ2-5 better at its end, which makes the J call doubtful. The CDR3 runs to 15 residues. CDR1 and CDR2 from the germline V gene are MNHEY and SVGAGI. The CDR3 coding sequence is TGTGCCAGCAGTTACTCAGGCGGCGGTGAAGAGACCCAGTACTTC. It codes for CASSYSGGGEETQYF.

The chain has TRBV7-9 and TRBJ1-2, with D unclear. The CDR3 runs to 16 residues. V gave up 1 base and J gave up 9 bases, with 21 bases separating them. The germline V gene has CDR1 SEHNR and CDR2 FQNEAQ (reference sequence). The CDR3 coding sequence is TGTGCCAGCAGCTTAGGACAAGGAACAGATGGGTATAGCTACACCTTC. Protein product: CASSLGQGTDGYSYTF.

This chain joins TRBV5-5 and TRBJ2-7; TRBD2 matches 14 bases. This CDR3 spans 17 amino acids. The junction had 2 bases not matched to a gene; V was cut back by 0 bases and J by 0 bases. The germline V gene has CDR1 SGHKS and CDR2 YYEKEE (reference sequence). The CDR3 region is CASSLGTSGGSSYEQYF. DNA for the CDR3: TGTGCCAGCAGCTTGGGGACTAGCGGGGGGTCCTCCTACGAGCAGTACTTC.

The chain joins TRBV6-1 to TRBJ2-1; TRBD2 is a possible D gene (5 bases). V was cut by 8 bases and J by 5 bases, with 10 bases left in between. This CDR3 is built from 12 residues. CDR1 is MNHNS and CDR2 is SASEGT in the germline V gene. CDR3 sequence (DNA): TGTGCCAGCTCTTTCGGGAACAATGAGCAGTTCTTC. Protein sequence: CASSFGNNEQFF.

This clonotype occurred a few times. The chain uses TRBV5-1 and TRBJ1-6; D gene uncertain. Germline V gene data show CDR1 as SGHRS and CDR2 as YFSETQ. The CDR3 sequence is 17 residues long. Trimming shortened V by 4 bases and J by 10 bases, and 24 bases separated the two germline ends. The CDR3 here is CASSEAGPQTGFSPLHF. In DNA form, the CDR3 reads TGCGCCAGCAGCGAGGCCGGGCCGCAAACGGGATTCTCACCCCTCCACTTT.

In its sample, this clonotype was seen a few times. The chain links TRBV6-5 to TRBJ2-7; D is undetermined. The ends were cut back, 6 bases at V and 3 bases at J, with 12 bases in the middle. The V gene's germline CDR1 is MNHEY and CDR2 SVGAGI. This CDR3 has 13 residues. CDR3 sequence: CASSKSPSYEQYF. The CDR3 bases are TGTGCCAGCAGCAAAAGCCCCAGCTACGAGCAGTACTTC.

The gene calls are TRBV9 and TRBJ1-5; D possibly corresponds to TRBD1 (5 bases). CDR3 length: 15 residues. V lost 4 bases to trimming and J lost 7 bases, with 18 bases between them. The germline V gene encodes CDR1 SGDLS and CDR2 YYNGEE. The CDR3 region has the DNA TGTGCCAGCAGCCTCAGCGAAGGGGCGGGACAGCCCCAGCATTTT. Protein: CASSLSEGAGQPQHF.

The J gene is TRBJ2-3, the V gene TRBV5-1; TRBD1 aligns across 7 bases. The V gene end was trimmed by 7 bases and the J gene end by 2 bases; junction bases not matched to a gene: 7. CDR3 length: 14 residues. Germline V CDR1 and CDR2: SGHRS, YFSETQ. The CDR3 loop reads CASRDRAFTDTQYF. CDR3 in DNA: TGCGCCAGCCGAGACAGGGCCTTCACAGATACGCAGTATTTT.

The chain recombines TRBV6-5 with TRBJ1-4; D is possibly TRBD1 (5 bases). CDR3 length: 15 amino acids. CDR1 and CDR2 (germline): MNHEY, SVGAGI. V shed 7 bases and J shed 7 bases, with 19 bases lying between them. CDR3 sequence: CASTRHQGGSEKLFF. DNA for the CDR3: TGTGCCAGCACCCGCCACCAGGGAGGGAGTGAAAAACTGTTTTTT.

This clonotype was detected only a few times. The J gene is TRBJ2-7, the V gene TRBV24-1; TRBD1 is a possible D gene (5 bases). The V gene's germline CDR1 is KGHDR and CDR2 SFDVKD. Trimming left V 2 bases short and J 0 bases short, with 13 bases between. This CDR3 is 16 amino acids long. Here the CDR3 reads CATSDSNRPYSYEQYF. In nucleotides, the CDR3 is TGTGCCACCAGTGATTCGAACAGGCCCTACTCCTACGAGCAGTACTTC.

The chain links TRBV27 to TRBJ2-1, with unresolved D. Germline V gene data show CDR1 as MNHEY and CDR2 as SMNVEV (reference sequence). Trimming stripped 3 bases from V and 10 bases from J, with 10 bases between. This CDR3 contains 12 residues. As DNA, the CDR3 is TGTGCCAGCAGTTTTTTAGCCGGCGAGCAGTTCTTC. Protein sequence: CASSFLAGEQFF.

The V call is TRBV5-1, the J call TRBJ1-4, with 8 bases aligning to TRBD1. The CDR3 length is 14 residues. V gave up 0 bases and J gave up 6 bases; unmatched junction bases: 1. Germline CDR1 SGHRS, CDR2 YFSETQ. CDR3 loop: CASSLETGDEKLFF. CDR3 nucleotides: TGCGCCAGCAGCTTGGAGACAGGGGATGAAAAACTGTTTTTT.

The chain joins TRBV20-1 to TRBJ2-5; tentatively, D is TRBD1 (6 bases). The J call may be wrong; the DNA end is better matched by TRBJ2-7. Germline CDR1 DFQATT, CDR2 SNEGSKA (reference sequence). CDR3 length equals 14 residues. CDR3 loop: CSARSPRGTYEQYF. CDR3 in DNA: TGCAGTGCTAGGAGTCCGAGGGGGACCTACGAGCAGTACTTC.

The chain has TRBV4-1 and TRBJ2-3; D is ambiguous. V lost 1 base and J lost 6, with 11 bases in between. The CDR3 spans 14 residues. Per the germline V gene, CDR1 is MGHRA and CDR2 is YSYEKL. For the CDR3, the DNA is TGCGCCAGCAGCCAAGGGCCCTCTAGGGATACGCAGTATTTT. As protein: CASSQGPSRDTQYF.

This clonotype was recorded only once. The chain is built from TRBV27 and TRBJ1-5; D possibly corresponds to TRBD1 (6 bases). This CDR3 contains 16 residues. Per the germline V gene, CDR1 is MNHEY and CDR2 is SMNVEV (reference sequence). V was cut by 3 bases and J by 0 bases, with 12 bases left in between. CDR3: CASSLWGANSNQPQHF. The CDR3 bases are TGTGCCAGCAGTTTGTGGGGGGCTAATAGCAATCAGCCCCAGCATTTT.

This chain uses TRBV12-3 or TRBV12-4 with TRBJ1-1; no clear D gene. This CDR3 contains 12 residues. Between the trimmed V and J ends, which lost 7 bases and 2 bases, there was a span of 8 bases. The CDR3 DNA follows: TGTGCCAGCACCTTTAGCAACACTGAAGCTTTCTTT. Its translation is CASTFSNTEAFF.

The rearrangement links TRBV6-5 to TRBJ1-2; a weak D match, TRBD1 (6 bases). Trimming stripped 6 bases from V and 6 bases from J, with 17 bases between. Per germline, CDR1 MNHEY and CDR2 SVGAGI. The CDR3 is made up of 14 amino acids. CDR3: CASRLRGRRDGYTF. CDR3 bases: TGTGCCAGCAGGCTCAGGGGTCGGAGAGATGGCTACACCTTC.

This CDR3 is CASSLLGSVHREQYF. Here the CDR3 DNA reads TGTGCCAGCAGTTTACTGGGCTCAGTTCACCGCGAGCAGTACTTC. The chain links TRBV27 to TRBJ2-7; D not resolved. Germline V gives CDR1 MNHEY, CDR2 SMNVEV (reference sequence). This CDR3 is built from 15 residues. The V and J ends lost 2 bases and 6 bases respectively, with 17 bases between them.

The genes are TRBV5-1 and TRBJ2-3; the D gene is possibly TRBD1 (6 bases). The V and J ends lost 4 bases and 4 bases respectively, with 13 bases between them. The CDR3 runs to 14 residues. The V gene's germline CDR1 is SGHRS and CDR2 YFSETQ. The CDR3 DNA is TGCGCCAGCAGCCTAAACAGGGAACCAGATACGCAGTATTTT. Amino acids: CASSLNREPDTQYF. Combining the CDR3 with reference TRBV5-1 and TRBJ2-3 gives the whole variable domain KAGVTQTPRYLIKTRGQQVTLSCSPISGHRSVSWYQQTPGQGLQFLFEYFSETQRNKGNFPGRFSGRQFSNSRSEMNVSTLELGDSALYLCASSLNREPDTQYFGPGTRLTVL.

J is TRBJ2-3 and V is TRBV29-1, with 9 bases aligning to TRBD2. Germline loops: CDR1 SQVTM, CDR2 ANQGSEA. The CDR3 runs to 14 residues. Losses at the gene ends were 3 bases for V and 1 base for J; bases not matched to a gene: 2. The CDR3 coding sequence is TGCAGCGTTGAGCGCGGGGGGGGCACAGATACGCAGTATTTT. Protein product: CSVERGGGTDTQYF.

This chain joins TRBV5-4 and TRBJ2-3; TRBD1 is a possible D gene (5 bases). The CDR3 contains 15 residues. Germline-derived CDR1 and CDR2 are SGHNT and YYREEE (reference sequence). Trimming pared 0 bases from V and 1 base from J, leaving 9 bases between. CDR3 in DNA: TGTGCCAGCAGCTTGGCACAGGCTGGCACAGATACGCAGTATTTT. Amino acid sequence: CASSLAQAGTDTQYF. Full variable domain (remainder filled in from reference TRBV5-4 and TRBJ2-3): ETGVTQSPTHLIKTRGQQVTLRCSSQSGHNTVSWYQQALGQGPQFIFQYYREEENGRGNFPPRFSGLQFPNYSSELNVNALELDDSALYLCASSLAQAGTDTQYFGPGTRLTVL.

This clonotype showed up just a few times. V gene TRBV29-1 combines with J gene TRBJ2-1; D is perhaps TRBD1 (5 bases). V was clipped by 7 bases and J by 7 bases, with 14 bases between them. The CDR3 runs 12 residues. CDR1 SQVTM and CDR2 ANQGSEA come from the germline V gene. The CDR3 is CSAGQGANEQFF. The CDR3 DNA reads as TGCAGCGCCGGGCAAGGGGCAAATGAGCAGTTCTTC.

This clonotype has ten or more counts. The chain couples TRBV10-3 to TRBJ2-1, with 8 bases lining up with TRBD1. Germline trimming cut 6 bases from V and 5 bases from J; bases unmatched to any gene: 3. CDR3 length: 13 amino acids. CDR1 ENHRY and CDR2 SYGVKD come from the germline V gene. In nucleotides, the CDR3 is TGTGCCATCAGACCGGGACAGGACAATGAGCAGTTCTTC. It specifies CAIRPGQDNEQFF.

In its sample, this clonotype was seen a few times. The rearrangement links TRBV20-1 to TRBJ2-1; 15 bases line up with TRBD2. Germline V gives CDR1 DFQATT, CDR2 SNEGSKA (reference sequence). V shed 3 bases and J 4 bases; nucleotides not matched to a gene: 1. This CDR3 has 15 residues. This CDR3 reads CSARGLAGGYNEQFF. The CDR3 DNA sequence: TGCAGTGCTAGGGGACTAGCGGGGGGTTACAATGAGCAGTTCTTC.

This clonotype was counted a few times. J is TRBJ2-5 and V is TRBV7-2, with a weak D call TRBD2 (6 bases). The V gene lost 0 bases and the J gene lost 4 bases, with 15 bases spanning the gap. Germline assignment: CDR1 SGHTA and CDR2 FQGNSA. The CDR3 runs 16 residues. The CDR3, as DNA: TGTGCCAGCAGCTTAGCACCCGGGGGAGTACGAGAGACCCAGTACTTC. This codes for CASSLAPGGVRETQYF.

The V gene is TRBV2, the J gene TRBJ2-3; D is possibly TRBD1 or TRBD2 (5 bases each). CDR1 is SNHLY, CDR2 FYNNEI, per germline. This CDR3 has 15 residues. Trimming stripped 1 base from V and 5 bases from J, with 13 bases between. CDR3 loop: CASSEGRGDGDTQYF. The CDR3 nucleotides read TGTGCCAGCAGTGAAGGCAGAGGGGATGGAGATACGCAGTATTTT.

This clonotype was observed a few times. The rearrangement links TRBV5-1 to TRBJ2-5; D gene unclear. The CDR3 sequence is 14 residues long. CDR1 is SGHRS, CDR2 YFSETQ, per germline. V lost 4 bases and J lost 2, with 12 bases in between. CDR3 bases: TGCGCCAGCAGCCCCGGTGCACAGCAAGAGACCCAGTACTTC. Its protein is CASSPGAQQETQYF.

This chain connects TRBV28 to TRBJ2-2; 7 bases align to TRBD1. CDR1 and CDR2 (germline): MDHEN, SYDVKM. This CDR3 spans 17 amino acids. The junction had 13 bases not matched to a gene; V was cut back by 5 bases and J by 4 bases. CDR3 amino acids: CASSALTGSKATGELFF. CDR3 coding DNA: TGTGCCAGCAGTGCCCTGACAGGGTCTAAGGCCACCGGGGAGCTGTTTTTT.

This clonotype occurred a few times. For the CDR3, the DNA is TGCGCCAGCAGCTTGGGCCAGGGACGTGATACGCAGTATTTT. This codes for CASSLGQGRDTQYF. V gene TRBV5-1 combines with J gene TRBJ2-3, with D tentatively TRBD1 or TRBD2 (5 bases each). V dropped 0 bases and J dropped 6 bases, with 11 bases sitting between them. The germline gives CDR1 SGHRS, CDR2 YFSETQ. The CDR3 spans 14 residues.

This clonotype has a handful of counts. The rearrangement links TRBV6-5 to TRBJ2-1; 10 bases are shared with TRBD2. This CDR3 spans 18 amino acids. Germline CDR1 and CDR2: MNHEY and SVGAGI. The ends lost 0 bases at V and 8 bases at J; junction bases unmatched: 13. CDR3 in DNA: TGTGCCAGCAGTTACTCGGCTAATAGCGGGGGGTTATTGGATGAGCAGTTCTTC. It translates to CASSYSANSGGLLDEQFF.

This clonotype has more than one count but fewer than ten. This sequence joins TRBV20-1 and TRBJ1-1; 7 nucleotides line up with TRBD1. V shed 5 bases, J shed 8 bases, and the junction held 8 bases outside the gene matches. The length of the CDR3 is 12 residues. Germline assignment: CDR1 DFQATT and CDR2 SNEGSKA (reference sequence). CDR3 loop: CSAGDRDREAFF. In DNA form, the CDR3 reads TGCAGTGCTGGCGACAGGGACCGAGAAGCTTTCTTT.